This TCR beta chain was identified in a study of shared clonotypes between healthy human individuals. About the research overall: Researchers assigned three CD4 naive, three CD4 memory, two CD8 naive and one CD8 memory plate to each donor.

Here immunoSEQ multiplex PCR was the method, and the copy in TCRdb shows in-frame clones only, minus some. The sample contains about 980,000 clones, roughly 72% of which appear only once. CDR1 is SGHRS, CDR2 YFSETQ, per germline. This CDR3 contains 15 residues. Losses at the gene ends were 4 bases for V and 5 bases for J; bases not matched to a gene: 3. The sequenced material came from memory CD4+ T cells sorted from blood. Subset given: CD45RA-negative fraction. The sequence came from a man between 18 and 29 years old in good health. This chain uses TRBV5-1 with TRBJ2-2, with TRBD2 matching 12 bases. The CDR3 DNA sequence: TGCGCCAGCAGCAGACTAGCGGGGGAAACCGGGGAGCTGTTTTTT. This translates into CASSRLAGETGELFF. Full variable domain (missing parts from reference TRBV5-1 and TRBJ2-2): KAGVTQTPRYLIKTRGQQVTLSCSPISGHRSVSWYQQTPGQGLQFLFEYFSETQRNKGNFPGRFSGRQFSNSRSEMNVSTLELGDSALYLCASSRLAGETGELFFGEGSRLTVL.